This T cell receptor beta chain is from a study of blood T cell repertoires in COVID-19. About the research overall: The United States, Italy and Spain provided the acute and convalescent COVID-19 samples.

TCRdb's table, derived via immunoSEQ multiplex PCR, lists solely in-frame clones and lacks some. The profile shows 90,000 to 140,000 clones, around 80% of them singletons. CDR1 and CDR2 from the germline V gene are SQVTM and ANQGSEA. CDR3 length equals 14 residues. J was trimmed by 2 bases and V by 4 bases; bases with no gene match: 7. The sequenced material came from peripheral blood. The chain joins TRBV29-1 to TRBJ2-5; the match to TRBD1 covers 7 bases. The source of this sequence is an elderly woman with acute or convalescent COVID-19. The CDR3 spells CSVAGGQKQETQYF. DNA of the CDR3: TGCAGCGTTGCTGGGGGACAGAAGCAAGAGACCCAGTACTTC. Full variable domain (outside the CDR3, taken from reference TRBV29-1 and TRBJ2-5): SAVISQKPSRDICQRGTSLTIQCQVDSQVTMMFWYRQQPGQSLTLIATANQGSEATYESGFVIDKFPISRPNLTFSTLTVSNMSPEDSSIYLCSVAGGQKQETQYFGPGTRLLVL.